The present TCR beta chain was sequenced within a study of T cells in Graves' hyperthyroidism and ophthalmopathy. Using RNA transcripts as the source, TCR beta CDR3 regions were amplified. HTBI primers were the set used in a first-round RT-PCR of the TCR CDR3. MiXCR, applied by TCRdb to the multiplex PCR reads, yields one record per CDR3 protein. The sample includes hundreds of thousands of distinct CDR3 sequences, around 20% of them seen just once. The study's findings and limits: Blood held most thyroid clonotypes expanded above 0.001 frequency.

To note about this clonotype: Antigen unknown.

Trimming stripped 1 base from V and 4 bases from J, with 8 bases between. This CDR3 contains 13 residues. Germline V gene sequence: CDR1 SGHVS, CDR2 FNYEAQ. Source material for PBMCs was about 10 ml fresh peripheral blood. The sample consisted of blood. This TCR derives from a man in his fifties or sixties with Graves' ophthalmopathy. This rearrangement joins TRBV7-6 to TRBJ2-7; D unclear. CDR3 loop: CASSLVVGYEQYF. The CDR3 nucleotides read TGTGCCAGCAGCTTAGTTGTGGGTTACGAGCAGTACTTC.